This entry features one T cell receptor (beta chain) sequence. Antigen specificity is unknown. These data are taken from a study of cytomegalovirus exposure and HLA in healthy donors. As for the study in general: Clustering assigned 70% to 85% of the roughly 380 genotyped donors to the Caucasian-associated ancestry cluster. General study findings and limits: The Asian-associated ancestry cluster reportedly had fewer N-insertions than the approximately 650-donor mean in a later analysis.

The PCR had 60 Vbeta and 13 Jbeta primers. Produced via immunoSEQ multiplex PCR; TCRdb's table is partial and in-frame only. The table records more than 130,000 clones, 80% of them present only once. CDR3 size: 18 residues. V was cut by 6 bases and J by 7 bases, with 31 bases left in between. Germline loops: CDR1 MDHEN, CDR2 SYDVKM. The sequence came from a man aged 30-40 years in good health and CMV-seronegative. V is TRBV28 and J is TRBJ2-7, with D perhaps matching TRBD1 (6 bases). Input material: PBMCs. The CDR3 DNA reads as TGTGCCAGCAGCCCAACTTTAACAGGACAGTCCGTCTTTGTGGAGCAGTACTTC. Its translation: CASSPTLTGQSVFVEQYF. Full variable domain (remainder filled in from reference TRBV28 and TRBJ2-7): DVKVTQSSRYLVKRTGEKVFLECVQDMDHENMFWYRQDPGLGLRLIYFSYDVKMKEKGDIPEGYSVSREKKERFSLILESASTNQTSMYLCASSPTLTGQSVFVEQYFGPGTRLTVT.